Presented here are 24 T cell receptor beta chains from one specimen sequenced in a study of identical twins. TCRdb independently ran MiXCR on the 5' RACE reads; one entry per CDR3 protein. The data contain a few hundred thousand distinct CDR3 sequences, about 12% of them singletons. These data were likewise used in another study, on yellow fever vaccine responses in identical twins.

The specimen was memory (CD45RO+) T cells sorted from blood. These receptors came from a woman aged 18 to 35 in good health.

Concerning this clonotype: A junction boundary mismatches the germline segment, possibly from a read error. V usage is TRBV6-1 and J usage is TRBJ2-7; D not resolved. The CDR3 is made up of 11 amino acids. From germline, CDR1 is MNHNS and CDR2 SASEGT. The CDR3 nucleotides are TGTGCCAGCAGTCGCCAAGACACAGCGAACTTC. As protein: CASSRQDTANF.

The sample holds a few counts of this clonotype. The rearrangement uses TRBV6-2 or TRBV6-3 and TRBJ2-7; D uncertain. From germline, CDR1 is MNHEY and CDR2 SVGEGT. The length of the CDR3 is 12 residues. Trimming left V 2 bases short and J 4 bases short, with 6 bases between. DNA of the CDR3: TGTGCCAGCAGTTACCCGGTTTACGAGCAGTACTTC. This translates into CASSYPVYEQYF.

This chain joins TRBV2 and TRBJ2-1; TRBD1 aligns across 8 bases. V lost 3 bases to trimming and J lost 6 bases; unmatched junction nucleotides: 7. CDR1 and CDR2 from the germline V gene are SNHLY and FYNNEI. The CDR3 is 15 residues long. Here the CDR3 reads CASSERTGTGNEQFF. CDR3 in DNA: TGTGCCAGCAGTGAGCGGACAGGGACAGGCAATGAGCAGTTCTTC. Full variable domain (remainder filled in from reference TRBV2 and TRBJ2-1): EPEVTQTPSHQVTQMGQEVILRCVPISNHLYFYWYRQILGQKVEFLVSFYNNEISEKSEIFDDQFSVERPDGSNFTLKIRSTKLEDSAMYFCASSERTGTGNEQFFGPGTRLTVL.

This clonotype was counted at least ten times. This chain connects TRBV20-1 to TRBJ2-3; TRBD1 matches 9 bases. Germline assignment: CDR1 DFQATT and CDR2 SNEGSKA (reference sequence). V dropped 5 bases and J dropped 2; count of bases not matched to a gene: 11. The CDR3 covers 16 residues. The CDR3 DNA reads as TGCAGTGCTCCCCACCCGACAGGGGGAGTCACAGATACGCAGTATTTT. Encoded protein: CSAPHPTGGVTDTQYF.

This clonotype occurred a few times. The chain links TRBV5-1 to TRBJ2-7; no clear D. Trimming stripped 4 bases from V and 3 bases from J, with 11 bases between. The V gene's germline CDR1 is SGHRS and CDR2 YFSETQ. The CDR3 covers 13 residues. CDR3 protein: CASSAQSHYEQYF. In DNA form, the CDR3 reads TGCGCCAGCAGCGCCCAGTCCCACTACGAGCAGTACTTC.

The genes are TRBV23-1 and TRBJ2-1; TRBD1 is a possible D gene (5 bases). TRBV23-1 is placed among ORFs of uncertain function. This CDR3 spans 20 amino acids. Trimming removed 1 base from V and 0 bases from J, with 22 bases in between. CDR3 DNA: TGCGCCAGCAGTCAATGTCCCCGCTCCATTGACAGAGGCTCCTACAATGAGCAGTTCTTC. The encoded protein is CASSQCPRSIDRGSYNEQFF.

This clonotype appeared many times. This rearrangement joins TRBV6-5 to TRBJ1-6; D possibly corresponds to TRBD1 (6 bases). The CDR3 sequence is 13 residues long. Germline V gene sequence: CDR1 MNHEY, CDR2 SVGAGI. Trimming removed 7 bases from V and 9 bases from J, with 13 bases in between. The CDR3 spells CASKAGGSSPLHF. The DNA for the CDR3 is TGTGCCAGCAAGGCGGGGGGCAGTTCACCCCTCCACTTT.

This clonotype came up many times. In DNA, the CDR3 is TGTGCCAGCAGTTACGGGTGGGGTAGTGACACTGAAGCTTTCTTT. This gives the protein CASSYGWGSDTEAFF. The V call is TRBV12-3 or TRBV12-4, the J call TRBJ1-1; D is unclear. This CDR3 is 15 amino acids long. With 4 bases removed from V and 3 bases from J, the gap between germline ends came to 15 bases.

This clonotype came up a few times. This chain uses TRBV2 with TRBJ2-7, with 9 bases identical to TRBD1. The CDR3 runs 14 residues. Germline CDR1 and CDR2: SNHLY and FYNNEI. Unmatched junction bases numbered 7, after V lost 4 bases and J lost 6 bases. The CDR3 loop is CASSGGTGSGEQYF. As DNA, the CDR3 is TGTGCCAGCAGTGGCGGGACAGGGTCGGGCGAGCAGTACTTC.

The rearrangement links TRBV3-1 to TRBJ2-5, with TRBD2 identical over 13 bases. J lost 5 bases, V lost 3 bases, and 6 bases had no gene match. This CDR3 is built from 16 residues. Germline CDR1 reads LGHDT; CDR2 reads YNNKEL (reference sequence). The CDR3 bases are TGTGCCAGCAGCCATCCAGGACTAGCGGGGGCGGAGACCCAGTACTTC. Its protein is CASSHPGLAGAETQYF.

The V and J genes are TRBV9 and TRBJ2-3; 7 bases map to TRBD2. This CDR3 has 17 amino acids. The ends lost 0 bases at V and 0 bases at J; junction bases unmatched: 7. In germline, CDR1 is SGDLS, CDR2 YYNGEE. The CDR3 is CASSVAGGGYSTDTQYF. DNA of the CDR3: TGTGCCAGCAGCGTAGCGGGAGGTGGATATAGCACAGATACGCAGTATTTT.

This clonotype has only a few counts. The V call is TRBV7-9, the J call TRBJ2-3; 11 bases are a match to TRBD1. With V trimmed by 4 bases and J by 2 bases, 2 bases remained unmatched. The CDR3 consists of 15 residues. In germline, CDR1 is SEHNR, CDR2 FQNEAQ (reference sequence). CDR3 in amino acids: CASSYGQGATDTQYF. The DNA of the CDR3 is TGTGCCAGCAGCTACGGACAGGGGGCCACAGATACGCAGTATTTT.

This clonotype occurred a few times. The chain combines TRBV19 with TRBJ2-7, with 7 bases lining up with TRBD2. V shed 7 bases, J shed 3 bases, and the junction held 6 bases outside the gene matches. CDR1 and CDR2 (germline): LNHDA, SQIVND (reference sequence). CDR3 size: 13 residues. The chain's CDR3 is CASTPQRGYEQYF. CDR3 bases: TGTGCCAGTACTCCTCAGCGGGGCTACGAGCAGTACTTC.

This clonotype was found a few times. The chain is built from TRBV5-1 and TRBJ2-7; no reliable D call. Germline CDR1 reads SGHRS; CDR2 reads YFSETQ. Trimming took 3 bases from V and 2 from J, leaving 9 bases between them. The CDR3 loop spans 13 amino acids. CDR3 DNA: TGCGCCAGCAGCTCTATCCAAGCCTACGAGCAGTACTTC. Translated, it gives CASSSIQAYEQYF.

The chain employs TRBV6-5 and TRBJ2-2; D remains unclear. V shed 2 bases and J shed 6 bases, with 13 bases lying between them. CDR1 MNHEY and CDR2 SVGAGI come from the germline V gene. CDR3 length: 15 residues. In DNA, the CDR3 is TGTGCCAGCAGTTACCCGCCCAATGGAGCCGGGGAGCTGTTTTTT. Residues: CASSYPPNGAGELFF.

The chain couples TRBV2 to TRBJ1-5, with unresolved D. CDR1 SNHLY and CDR2 FYNNEI come from the germline V gene. CDR3 size: 13 residues. V lost 8 bases to trimming and J lost 5 bases, with 13 bases between them. The CDR3 loop is CASENGEHQPQHF. The CDR3 DNA reads TGTGCCAGCGAGAATGGGGAGCATCAGCCCCAGCATTTT.

V and J are TRBV28 and TRBJ1-1; D might be TRBD1 (6 bases). This CDR3 contains 14 residues. Germline CDR1 and CDR2: MDHEN and SYDVKM. Between the trimmed V and J ends, which lost 6 bases and 3 bases, there was a span of 14 bases. CDR3 loop: CASSRGRGDTEAFF. DNA for the CDR3: TGTGCCAGCAGCAGGGGAAGGGGTGACACTGAAGCTTTCTTT.

The chain has TRBV6-5 and TRBJ1-5; D is ambiguous. The CDR3 contains 13 residues. CDR1 is MNHEY, CDR2 SVGAGI, per germline. V shed 4 bases and J shed 4 bases, with 8 bases lying between them. DNA of the CDR3: TGTGCCAGCAGTTTACATCCTAATCAGCCCCAGCATTTT. As protein: CASSLHPNQPQHF.

At least ten counts were recorded for this clonotype. The CDR3: CASSLGFPAEQFF. The DNA of the CDR3 is TGCGCCAGCAGCTTGGGTTTTCCCGCTGAGCAGTTCTTC. The chain links TRBV5-1 to TRBJ2-1; D ambiguous. Germline CDR1 SGHRS, CDR2 YFSETQ. V was shortened by 0 bases and J by 9 bases, with 10 bases between the two germline ends. CDR3 length equals 13 residues.

This clonotype was observed many times. This sequence joins TRBV3-1 and TRBJ1-6; tentative D call: TRBD1 (5 bases). The V end lost 4 bases, the J end lost 7 bases, and 17 bases lay between the germline ends. Germline assignment: CDR1 LGHDT and CDR2 YNNKEL (reference sequence). The CDR3 has 16 residues. This CDR3 reads CASSRTSGRTNSPLHF. CDR3 in DNA: TGTGCCAGCAGCCGCACCTCGGGACGTACAAATTCACCCCTCCACTTT.

This clonotype occurred a few times. V usage is TRBV7-9 and J usage is TRBJ1-2; 8 bases map to TRBD1. Germline-derived CDR1 and CDR2 are SEHNR and FQNEAQ (reference sequence). This CDR3 region has 13 residues. Trimming took 6 bases from V and 7 from J; bases not matched to a gene: 7. Here the CDR3 DNA reads TGTGCCAGCAGTCGAGGACAGGGCGTTGGCTACACCTTC. Translated, it gives CASSRGQGVGYTF.

The rearrangement links TRBV12-3 or TRBV12-4 to TRBJ2-7, with D possibly TRBD1 on 5 matching bases. The V and J ends lost 6 bases and 5 bases respectively, with 11 bases between them. CDR3 length: 12 amino acids. The CDR3 coding sequence is TGTGCCAGCAGCCCGCCCAGGGACGAGCAGTACTTC. Translating gives CASSPPRDEQYF.

This chain connects TRBV2 to TRBJ2-1; 7 bases line up with TRBD1. This CDR3 has 17 amino acids. After removal of 7 bases from V and 1 base from J, the junction contained 13 bases not matched to a gene. Germline V gives CDR1 SNHLY, CDR2 FYNNEI. The CDR3 spells CASNRDRGLRSYNEQFF. DNA of the CDR3: TGTGCCAGCAACCGGGACAGAGGTCTACGTTCCTACAATGAGCAGTTCTTC.

The rearrangement uses TRBV19 and TRBJ1-1, with D perhaps TRBD1 (6 bases). CDR3 length equals 15 residues. In germline, CDR1 is LNHDA, CDR2 SQIVND (reference sequence). Trimming pared 5 bases from V and 0 bases from J, leaving 13 bases between. The CDR3 here is CASSRKTGMNTEAFF. CDR3 nucleotides: TGTGCCAGTAGTCGCAAGACAGGAATGAACACTGAAGCTTTCTTT.